This TCR beta chain comes out of a study of blood T cell repertoires in COVID-19. Trimming at V came to 9 bases and at J to 3 bases, leaving 17 bases not matched to a gene. CDR3 length equals 16 residues. How the authors handled the data: Using reference gene primer amplification, nucleated cell counts were estimated. The method was immunoSEQ multiplex PCR; TCRdb's version includes in-frame clones alone and lacks a portion of them. V, J and clone size were drawn from that table, and D and trimming were deduced from the DNA. The data show fewer than 450,000 clones, 88% seen once. Participants, about 18 to 95 years old, spanned approximately 26 US areas. The study assigned cohorts using participant-reported clinical history.

The chain couples TRBV5-3 to TRBJ1-2; 7 positions agree with TRBD1. TRBV5-3 is noted as an ORF with a role that remains uncertain. Sequencing was carried out using PBMCs or T cells enriched from blood (not recorded which). This sequence originates from a woman aged 40 to 55 with acute COVID-19. CDR3 loop: CAITPSPDREDYGYTF. The CDR3 DNA is TGTGCCATCACGCCGAGCCCCGACAGGGAGGACTATGGCTACACCTTC.